The T cell receptor beta chain under discussion was sequenced for a study of blood T cell repertoires in COVID-19. Study-level background: Some COVID-19 samples were acute and others convalescent; all came from the United States, Italy and Spain. Sources were T cells, B-cell-depleted T cells, or PBMCs; the material itself was cDNA or gDNA.

CDR1 and CDR2 from the germline V gene are MDHEN and SYDVKM. With 6 bases clipped from V and 4 bases from J, the junction kept 11 bases outside the gene matches. The CDR3 is 15 amino acids. In the original workflow: Estimation of nucleated cell counts relied on the amplification of reference gene primers. TCRdb's table, derived via immunoSEQ multiplex PCR, lists solely in-frame clones and lacks some. V and J calls plus clone size are reproduced from that table; the DNA served to infer D and trimming. The sample records more than 100,000 clones, 75% to 90% being singletons. The source material was peripheral blood. The TCR originated in a woman in her seventies with acute or convalescent COVID-19. The rearrangement uses TRBV28 and TRBJ2-7, with 8 bases fitting TRBD2. The CDR3 is CASSQAGGPYYEQYF. The CDR3 DNA sequence: TGTGCCAGCAGCCAGGCGGGGGGACCTTATTACGAGCAGTACTTC.